This TCR beta chain was identified in a study of post-analysis software for immune sequencing data (dated by TCRdb to between 2015 and 2016). Context from the whole study: The recorded disease courses included relapsing-remitting, secondary progressive and progressive-relapsing multiple sclerosis, and some patients had no subtype annotation. The patient repertoires were set against eleven to twelve previously published healthy control repertoires from donors whose ages ranged from roughly 6 to 27 years. A subset of samples was prepared in parallel using single-end sample barcoding, then pooled and co-amplified after Illumina adapter ligation. The full study reports these points: Multiple sclerosis patients had significantly lower normalized Chao1 diversity than controls, a result that suggests substantial peripheral T-cell clonal expansion. Direct clustering with F measure showed strong co-clustering of samples prepared in the same batch, prompting a batch-effect correction. The multiple sclerosis patient group was slightly younger than the control group. Patients showed significantly higher frequencies than controls for five TRBV segments, among them TRBV5-6, TRBV5-1 and TRBV20-1.

The library was built by means of PCR. The sequencer was an Illumina HiSeq 2500. To reduce PCR and sequencing biases, unique molecular identifiers were incorporated into the TCR beta cDNA libraries. Some 500,000 cDNA molecules were obtained per 1 to 10 million input T cells, so each molecule approximated one T cell. The same protocol used for the earlier healthy control dataset was applied to prepare and sequence the patient libraries. Within a given batch, samples were prepared together, multiplexed and sequenced on the same HiSeq lane. From the authors' description of their analysis: Raw barcoded reads were processed with MIGEC, and single-read molecular identifier groups were discarded before consensus assembly and CDR3 extraction. VDJtools was used for post-analysis of the clonotype tables, and diversity was normalized by down-sampling every dataset to the size of the smallest sample. In repertoire overlap clustering, CDR3 amino acid sequences, but not nucleotide sequences, were matched to correct batch-related cross-sample contamination. The public reads were reprocessed in TCRdb via fastp at Q25 and MiXCR, keeping in-frame beta chains. A single entry per CDR3 protein holds the most common genes and DNA from its merged rows. The V and J calls reflect TCRdb's pipeline rather than the authors' work. The sample yields under 200,000 distinct CDR3 sequences; over 25% were counted once. The ten largest clones represent 3% to 3.5% of the sample.

The CDR3 runs 15 amino acids, cysteine and phenylalanine included. Only the CDR3 region is kept as DNA, spanning 45 bases read in frame from base 1. CDR1 is given as MNHNS and CDR2 as SASEGT, both from the germline V gene. Germline trimming amounts to 4 bases on V and 6 bases on J, with 6 as the count of junction bases outside the gene matches. TCR beta repertoires were profiled from peripheral blood of roughly 13 young patients with multiple sclerosis to demonstrate the VDJtools post-analysis software. The multiple sclerosis patients were children and adolescents ranging in age from about 6 to 17 years. Points on this clonotype: Its antigen remains unidentified. No quality values exist for individual bases; no much larger clone is one base distant.

This TCR derives from a girl under 18 with multiple sclerosis. The chain employs TRBV6-1 and TRBJ1-5, with 10 bases aligning to TRBD1. Sequencing input: blood. The CDR3 region: CASSGGQGRSQPQHF. Here is the DNA: TGTGCCAGCAGTGGGGGACAGGGGAGAAGTCAGCCCCAGCATTTT.